This record looks at one T cell receptor beta chain sequence and its context. This entry comes from a study of blood T cell repertoires in COVID-19. Study as a whole: PBMCs, B-cell-depleted T cells, or T cells were the source of the cDNA or gDNA that made up the material.

CDR1 is GTSNPN and CDR2 is SVGIG in the germline V gene (reference sequence). The CDR3 extends over 15 amino acids. V lost 0 bases and J lost 6, with 16 bases in between. Libraries were prepared by immunoSEQ multiplex PCR; TCRdb keeps only in-frame clonotypes and omits some of them. Altogether fewer than 250,000 clones are present, roughly nine tenths being singletons, with the ten largest covering around 0.72%. The receptor comes from a man aged 40-55 years with acute or convalescent COVID-19. Sequencing used peripheral blood. This chain links TRBV30 with TRBJ2-3, with D maybe TRBD2 (5 bases). The CDR3 sequence is CAWSVPSDYADTQYF. Written as DNA, the CDR3 is TGTGCCTGGAGTGTACCATCCGACTATGCGGATACGCAGTATTTT. Variable domain in full (rest from reference TRBV30 and TRBJ2-3): SQTIHQWPATLVQPVGSPLSLECTVEGTSNPNLYWYRQAAGRGLQLLFYSVGIGQISSEVPQNLSASRPQDRQFILSSKKLLLSDSGFYLCAWSVPSDYADTQYFGPGTRLTVL.